This TCR beta chain was profiled in a study of shared clonotypes between healthy human individuals. Assay used: immunoSEQ multiplex PCR; TCRdb lists only in-frame clones, some missing. The sample carries fewer than 1.8 million clones, 98% recorded once. Trimming cost V 8 bases and J 0 bases; bases outside gene matches: 16. There are 19 residues in the CDR3. The germline V gene has CDR1 MDHEN and CDR2 SYDVKM. This clone was recorded once. The material sequenced was naive CD4+ T cells sorted from blood. Specified subset: CD45RA+ positively selected. This TCR came from a man aged 25-45 years in good health. This rearrangement joins TRBV28 to TRBJ2-1, with 10 bases that match TRBD2. The chain's CDR3 is CASYSVWQREGSSYNEQFF. The CDR3 bases are TGTGCCAGCTACTCCGTTTGGCAGCGGGAGGGTAGCTCCTACAATGAGCAGTTCTTC.